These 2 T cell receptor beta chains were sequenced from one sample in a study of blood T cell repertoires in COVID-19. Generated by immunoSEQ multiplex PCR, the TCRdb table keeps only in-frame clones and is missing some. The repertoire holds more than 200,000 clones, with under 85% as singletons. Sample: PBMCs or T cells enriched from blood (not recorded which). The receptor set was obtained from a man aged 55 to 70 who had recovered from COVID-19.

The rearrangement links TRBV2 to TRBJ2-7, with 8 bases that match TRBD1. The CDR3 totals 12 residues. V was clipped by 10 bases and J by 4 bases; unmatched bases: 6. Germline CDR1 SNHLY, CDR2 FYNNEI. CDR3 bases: TGTGCCACCGGACAGGGTGTTTACGAGCAGTACTTC. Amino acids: CATGQGVYEQYF.

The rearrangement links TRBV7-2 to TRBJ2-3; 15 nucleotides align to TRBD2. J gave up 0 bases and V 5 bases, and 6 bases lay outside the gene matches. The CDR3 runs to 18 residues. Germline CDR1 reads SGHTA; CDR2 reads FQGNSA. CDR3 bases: TGTGCCAGCAGCCTGCGGACTAGCGGGGGGGCTAGCACAGATACGCAGTATTTT. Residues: CASSLRTSGGASTDTQYF.